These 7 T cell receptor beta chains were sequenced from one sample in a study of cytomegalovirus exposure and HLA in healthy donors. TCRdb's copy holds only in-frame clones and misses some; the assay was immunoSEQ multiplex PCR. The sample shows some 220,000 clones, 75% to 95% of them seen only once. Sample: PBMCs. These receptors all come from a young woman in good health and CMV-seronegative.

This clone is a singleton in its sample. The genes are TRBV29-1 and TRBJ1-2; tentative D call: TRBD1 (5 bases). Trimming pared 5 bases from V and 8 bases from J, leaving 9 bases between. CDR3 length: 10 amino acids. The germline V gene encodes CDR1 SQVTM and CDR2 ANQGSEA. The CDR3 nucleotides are TGCAGCGTTTCCGGGGGGGGCTACACCTTC. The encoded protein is CSVSGGGYTF.

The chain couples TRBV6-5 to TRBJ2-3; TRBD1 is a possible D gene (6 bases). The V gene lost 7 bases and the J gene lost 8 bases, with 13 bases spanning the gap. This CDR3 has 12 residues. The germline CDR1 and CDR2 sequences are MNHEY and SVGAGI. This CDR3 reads CASINQGGTQYF. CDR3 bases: TGTGCCAGCATTAACCAAGGGGGTACGCAGTATTTT.

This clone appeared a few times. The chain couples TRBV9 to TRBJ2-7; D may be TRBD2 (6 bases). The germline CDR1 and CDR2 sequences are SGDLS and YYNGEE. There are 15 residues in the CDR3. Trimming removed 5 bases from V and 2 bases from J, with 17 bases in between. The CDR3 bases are TGTGCCAGCAGTAGAACCGGGACTCTTACCTACGAGCAGTACTTC. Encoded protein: CASSRTGTLTYEQYF.

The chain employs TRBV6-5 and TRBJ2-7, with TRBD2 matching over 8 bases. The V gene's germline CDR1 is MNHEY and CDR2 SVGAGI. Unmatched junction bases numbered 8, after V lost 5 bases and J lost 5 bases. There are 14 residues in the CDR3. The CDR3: CASSPGLAVNEQYF. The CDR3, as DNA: TGTGCCAGCAGTCCTGGACTAGCCGTCAACGAGCAGTACTTC.

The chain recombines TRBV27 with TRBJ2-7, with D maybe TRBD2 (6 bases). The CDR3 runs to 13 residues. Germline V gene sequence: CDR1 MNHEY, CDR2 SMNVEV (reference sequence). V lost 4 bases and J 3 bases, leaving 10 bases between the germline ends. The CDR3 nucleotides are TGTGCCAGCAGTTCCCAGGGAGGCTACGAGCAGTACTTC. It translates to CASSSQGGYEQYF.

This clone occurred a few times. CDR3 sequence reads: CAGAQAINEKLFF. As DNA, the CDR3 is TGTGCCGGTGCCCAGGCGATTAATGAAAAACTGTTTTTT. The chain links TRBV6-1 to TRBJ1-4; D call uncertain. Germline V lookup: CDR1 MNHNS, CDR2 SASEGT. The CDR3 covers 13 residues. V lost 11 bases, J lost 4 bases, and 14 bases lay in between.

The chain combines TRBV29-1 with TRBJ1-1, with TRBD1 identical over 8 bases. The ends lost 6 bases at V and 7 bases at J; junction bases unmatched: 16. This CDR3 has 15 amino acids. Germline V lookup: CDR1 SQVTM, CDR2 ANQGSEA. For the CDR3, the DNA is TGCAGCGTCCTTCCGAGGGGACAGGAATCGGGTGAAGCTTTCTTT. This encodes CSVLPRGQESGEAFF. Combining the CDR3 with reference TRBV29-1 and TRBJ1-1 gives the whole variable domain SAVISQKPSRDICQRGTSLTIQCQVDSQVTMMFWYRQQPGQSLTLIATANQGSEATYESGFVIDKFPISRPNLTFSTLTVSNMSPEDSSIYLCSVLPRGQESGEAFFGQGTRLTVV.